The 4 T cell receptor beta chains below come from one sample, sequenced in a study of Ad26.COV2.S vaccination and SARS-CoV-2 variants. This sample's treatment: about 20 received Ad26.COV2.S at low or high dose, single or two shots; five or six received placebo; per-sample allocation not given. Day 63 after the first injection of vaccine or placebo was the sampling time. Generated by immunoSEQ multiplex PCR, the TCRdb table keeps only in-frame clones and is missing some. The sample includes a few hundred thousand clones, 70% to 90% of them seen just once. The source was peripheral blood, collected in a trial of Ad26.COV2.S vaccine versus placebo. Source of these receptors: a person between 18 and 59 years old who received the Ad26.COV2.S COVID-19 vaccine or a placebo.

The V and J genes are TRBV10-3 and TRBJ2-7; D is possibly TRBD1 (7 bases). The CDR3 sequence is 15 residues long. Trimming took off 0 bases at V and 5 bases at J, with 14 bases between the two ends. Germline loops: CDR1 ENHRY, CDR2 SYGVKD. The CDR3 nucleotides are TGTGCCATCAGTGAGTCGGAGGGGGCGGTTGACGAGCAGTACTTC. This encodes CAISESEGAVDEQYF.

The rearrangement uses TRBV4-3 and TRBJ2-1; no clear D gene. V shed 1 base and J shed 6 bases, with 16 bases lying between them. This CDR3 region has 16 residues. Per germline, CDR1 LGHNA and CDR2 YSLEER. As DNA, the CDR3 is TGCGCCAGCAGCCAAGGGGTACGTCCCGAAGCCAATGAGCAGTTCTTC. Translated, it gives CASSQGVRPEANEQFF.

The chain joins TRBV30 to TRBJ2-1; weak D call: TRBD1 (6 bases). V lost 4 bases and J lost 4, with 8 bases in between. The CDR3 loop spans 12 amino acids. CDR1 GTSNPN and CDR2 SVGIG come from the germline V gene (reference sequence). The CDR3 is CAWKGVYNEQFF. DNA for the CDR3: TGTGCCTGGAAGGGGGTGTACAATGAGCAGTTCTTC.

V and J are TRBV19 and TRBJ1-5; 7 nucleotides agree with TRBD1. This CDR3 region has 16 residues. Germline V gene lookup returns CDR1 LNHDA and CDR2 SQIVND (reference sequence). Germline trimming cut 7 bases from V and 0 bases from J; bases unmatched to any gene: 9. The CDR3 coding sequence is TGTGCCAGTAAAATCTTCGGGACAGATAGCAATCAGCCCCAGCATTTT. This encodes CASKIFGTDSNQPQHF.